Listed below are T cell receptor beta chains from one sample, sequenced in a study of cytomegalovirus exposure and HLA in healthy donors. Measured with immunoSEQ multiplex PCR; TCRdb has only the in-frame clones, and not every one. The sample holds about 160,000 clones, approximately 70% seen once. Sequenced input: PBMCs. These receptors all stem from a man aged 40-49 years in good health and CMV-seropositive. Each CDR3 is given with its conserved first and last residue. The D gene is left open where the match is weak. Rows may omit the clone size; those that give it use once, few, many or a size class.

J,D,V,size,DNA,CDR3
TRBJ2-7,TRBD1,TRBV7-3,NA,TGTGCCAGCGGAATCACAGGGGACGAGCAGTACTTC,CASGITGDEQYF
TRBJ2-1,NA,TRBV18,NA,TGTGCCAGCTCACTAAAACCTAGCTCCTACAATGAGCAGTTCTTC,CASSLKPSSYNEQFF
TRBJ1-6,NA,TRBV27,NA,TGTGCCAGCAGTTTAAGGTCCGGGAGCTCCTATAATTCACCCCTCCACTTT,CASSLRSGSSYNSPLHF
TRBJ1-5,TRBD1,TRBV28,NA,TGTGCCAGCAGTCCCCACAGGGGAAGAGGAAATCAGCCCCAGCATTTT,CASSPHRGRGNQPQHF
TRBJ1-2,TRBD1,TRBV7-3,NA,TGTGCCAGCAGCCCGTCCGGACAGGGGAACTATGGCTACACCTTC,CASSPSGQGNYGYTF
TRBJ1-2,NA,TRBV19,few,TGTGCCAGTAGTCCATCAGGCGGGCCGGGCTATGGCTACACCTTC,CASSPSGGPGYGYTF
TRBJ2-7,NA,TRBV7-2,NA,TGTGCCAGCAGCTTAACTGGGCTCGAGCAGTACTTC,CASSLTGLEQYF
TRBJ2-5,TRBD1,TRBV4-3,few,TGCGCCAGCAGCCAAATGGGACAGAACCAAGAGACCCAGTACTTC,CASSQMGQNQETQYF
TRBJ1-5,NA,TRBV25-1,few,TGTGCCAGCAAAGGGGCAGGGAACTTCCAGCCCCAGCATTTT,CASKGAGNFQPQHF
TRBJ1-4,NA,TRBV6-5,NA,TGTGCCAGCATGGAGGGAGTTGAGAATGAAAAACTGTTTTTT,CASMEGVENEKLFF
TRBJ2-3,NA,TRBV19,few,TGTGCCAGTAGTATTCAGGGTGGGACAGATACGCAGTATTTT,CASSIQGGTDTQYF
TRBJ1-1,NA,TRBV5-1,once,TGCGCCAGCAGCAGAGACAACTTTCCTGAAGCTTTCTTT,CASSRDNFPEAFF
TRBJ1-2,TRBD1,TRBV5-1,NA,TGCGCCAGCAGACAGACAGGGGGTTTTGGCTACACCTTC,CASRQTGGFGYTF
TRBJ1-1,NA,TRBV4-3,NA,TGCGCCAGCAGCCAAGATCAGGGGAATCCTGAAGCTTTCTTT,CASSQDQGNPEAFF
TRBJ2-2,NA,TRBV6-1,few,TGTGCCAGCAGTACCCGGACAGTGAACACCGGGGAGCTGTTTTTT,CASSTRTVNTGELFF
TRBJ2-3,NA,TRBV4-3,NA,TGCGCCAGCAGCCCCTCTCGGGAACGCACAGATACGCAGTATTTT,CASSPSRERTDTQYF
TRBJ2-7,NA,TRBV4-3,few,TGCGCCAGCAGCCATGGGCGCGGGATTGCCTACGAGCAGTACTTC,CASSHGRGIAYEQYF
TRBJ1-4,NA,TRBV4-1,NA,TGCGCCAGCAGCCAAGTCGGGGGGGAGAGGGGTCTGTTTTTT,CASSQVGGERGLFF
TRBJ1-2,NA,TRBV27,NA,TGTGCCAGCAGTTTTCGCCGGGGGACCACTAACTATGGCTACACCTTC,CASSFRRGTTNYGYTF
TRBJ2-3,TRBD1,TRBV29-1,NA,TGCAGCGTTCCCCCCAGGGACAGGGGGACAGATACGCAGTATTTT,CSVPPRDRGTDTQYF
TRBJ1-4,NA,TRBV14,NA,TGTGCCAGCAGCCATCGGGACTTATCAACTAATGAAAAACTGTTTTTT,CASSHRDLSTNEKLFF
TRBJ1-1,NA,TRBV16,NA,TGTGCCAGCAGCCAATCTACACAGAACACTGAAGCTTTCTTT,CASSQSTQNTEAFF
TRBJ2-2,NA,TRBV5-4,NA,TGTGCCAGCAGCTTGGGGGGAGGTTTCACCGGGGAGCTGTTTTTT,CASSLGGGFTGELFF
TRBJ1-4,NA,TRBV9,NA,TGTGCCAGCAGCGTAGTTTCCACAGGGGAAAAACTGTTTTTT,CASSVVSTGEKLFF
TRBJ2-3,TRBD1,TRBV5-4,NA,TGTGCCAGCAGAACCGGGACAGCTAGCACAGATACGCAGTATTTT,CASRTGTASTDTQYF